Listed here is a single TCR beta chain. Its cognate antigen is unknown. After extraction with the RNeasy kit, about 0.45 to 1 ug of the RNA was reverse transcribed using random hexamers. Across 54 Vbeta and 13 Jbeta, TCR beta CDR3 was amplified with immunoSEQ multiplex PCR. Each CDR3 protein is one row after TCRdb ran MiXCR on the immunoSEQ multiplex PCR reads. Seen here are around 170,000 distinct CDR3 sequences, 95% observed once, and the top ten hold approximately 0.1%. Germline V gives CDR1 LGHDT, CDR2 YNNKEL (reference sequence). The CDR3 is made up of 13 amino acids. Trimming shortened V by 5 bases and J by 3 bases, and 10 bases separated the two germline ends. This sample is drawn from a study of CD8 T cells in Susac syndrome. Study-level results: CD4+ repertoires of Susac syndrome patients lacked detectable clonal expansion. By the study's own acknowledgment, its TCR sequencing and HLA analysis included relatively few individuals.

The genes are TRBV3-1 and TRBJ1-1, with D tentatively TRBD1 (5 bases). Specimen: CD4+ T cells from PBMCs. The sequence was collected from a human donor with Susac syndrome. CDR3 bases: TGTGCCAGCAGCTCAACACAGGACACTGAAGCTTTCTTT. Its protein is CASSSTQDTEAFF. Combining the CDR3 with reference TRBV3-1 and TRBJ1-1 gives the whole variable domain DTAVSQTPKYLVTQMGNDKSIKCEQNLGHDTMYWYKQDSKKFLKIMFSYNNKELIINETVPNRFSPKSPDKAHLNLHINSLELGDSAVYFCASSSTQDTEAFFGQGTRLTVV.